A single sample is the source of the 5 T cell receptor beta chains below, sequenced in a study of type 1 regulatory T cells. Study conclusions and caveats: Compared with non-Tr1 cells, Tr1 cells showed a narrower TCR repertoire.

These receptors are not linked to any known antigen. A single record per CDR3 protein comes from TCRdb applying MiXCR to the reads. This sample has roughly 71,000 distinct CDR3 sequences, with around 21% found just once. Sample: cultured type 1 regulatory T (Tr1) cells, either the whole culture or a sorted fraction (not recorded which). The source is a human donor in good health.

In its sample, this clonotype was seen a few times. V and J are TRBV27 and TRBJ1-2; D is undetermined. The CDR3 spans 16 residues. Germline V gene lookup returns CDR1 MNHEY and CDR2 SMNVEV (reference sequence). The V end lost 6 bases, the J end lost 7 bases, and 24 bases lay between the germline ends. The CDR3 spells CASRVSPGRLKGGYTF. As DNA, the CDR3 is TGTGCCAGCAGAGTTTCCCCCGGGAGATTGAAGGGTGGCTACACCTTC.

V gene TRBV12-3 or TRBV12-4 combines with J gene TRBJ2-2; 8 bases align to TRBD1. CDR3 length equals 15 residues. V gave up 5 bases and J gave up 3 bases; unmatched junction bases: 5. CDR3 coding DNA: TGTGCCAGCAGTGCCGGGACAGGTTACACCGGGGAGCTGTTTTTT. Protein sequence: CASSAGTGYTGELFF.

To note about this clonotype: This could be a read error, since a much larger clone is one nucleotide away. The chain is built from TRBV27 and TRBJ2-5; maybe TRBD2 (5 bases). Per germline, CDR1 MNHEY and CDR2 SMNVEV (reference sequence). The CDR3 is made up of 15 amino acids. Here the CDR3 DNA reads TGTGCCGGCAGTGGTGACGGGGTCGGGCAAGAGACCCAGTACTTC. Translating it yields CAGSGDGVGQETQYF.

This chain connects TRBV19 to TRBJ2-4; 10 nucleotides line up with TRBD1. The CDR3 is 17 residues long. Germline V gives CDR1 LNHDA, CDR2 SQIVND (reference sequence). V dropped 5 bases and J dropped 10; count of bases not matched to a gene: 17. CDR3 DNA sequence: TGTGCCAGTAGTCCGAGAACCGGGACAGGGGTCCCGTGGATTCAGTACTTC. It codes for CASSPRTGTGVPWIQYF. The full variable domain, in which reference TRBV19 and TRBJ2-4 provide the parts outside the CDR3, is DGGITQSPKYLFRKEGQNVTLSCEQNLNHDAMYWYRQDPGQGLRLIYYSQIVNDFQKGDIAEGYSVSREKKESFPLTVTSAQKNPTAFYLCASSPRTGTGVPWIQYFGAGTRLSVL.

This clonotype appeared a few times. This chain connects TRBV5-1 to TRBJ2-1; a possible D gene is TRBD1 (6 bases). CDR1 is SGHRS, CDR2 YFSETQ, per germline. The V gene lost 7 bases and the J gene lost 5 bases, with 16 bases spanning the gap. The CDR3 covers 14 residues. As DNA, the CDR3 is TGCGCCAGCCGAACAGGGTCTAGCCACAATGAGCAGTTCTTC. Translation gives CASRTGSSHNEQFF.